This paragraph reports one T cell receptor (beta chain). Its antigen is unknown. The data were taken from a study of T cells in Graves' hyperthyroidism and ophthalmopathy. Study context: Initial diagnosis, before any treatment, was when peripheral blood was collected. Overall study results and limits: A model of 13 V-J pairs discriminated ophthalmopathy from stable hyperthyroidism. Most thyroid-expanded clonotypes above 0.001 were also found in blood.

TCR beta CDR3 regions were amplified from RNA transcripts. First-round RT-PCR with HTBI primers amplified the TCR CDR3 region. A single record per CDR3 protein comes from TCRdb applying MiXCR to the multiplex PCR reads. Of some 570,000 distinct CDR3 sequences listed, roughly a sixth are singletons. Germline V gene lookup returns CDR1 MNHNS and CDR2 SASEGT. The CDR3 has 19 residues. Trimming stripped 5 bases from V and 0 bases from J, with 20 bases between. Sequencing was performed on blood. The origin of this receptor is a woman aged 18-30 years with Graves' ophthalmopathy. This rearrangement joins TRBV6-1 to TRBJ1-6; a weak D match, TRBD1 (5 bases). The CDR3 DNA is TGTGCCAGCAGTCCCCGAGGGTGGGGCAAGGGCTCCTATAATTCACCCCTCCACTTT. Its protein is CASSPRGWGKGSYNSPLHF.